Below are 15 T cell receptor beta chains sequenced from a single sample in a study of T cells expressing NK-cell markers. After re-calling the 5' RACE reads, TCRdb lists one entry per CDR3 protein, DNA absent. The data include roughly 420,000 distinct CDR3 sequences; the top ten clones carry about 7.3%. The sequenced material came from blood T cells: a sorted CD56 or NKG2C T cell subset, CD4+ or CD8+ T cells, or bulk PBMC T cells (not recorded which). These receptors were taken from a woman between 18 and 69 years old in good health.

This rearrangement joins TRBV20-1 to TRBJ2-7; the D call from TCRdb, TRBD1, cannot be confirmed without DNA. Germline V gene sequence: CDR1 DFQATT, CDR2 SNEGSKA (reference sequence). CDR3 size: 14 residues. The CDR3 loop reads CSNTRRGAFDEQYF.

The genes are TRBV20-1 and TRBJ2-3; TCRdb's assignment of TRBD2 cannot be checked, as there is no DNA. The CDR3 is made up of 14 amino acids. CDR1 DFQATT and CDR2 SNEGSKA come from the germline V gene (reference sequence). CDR3 region: CSAPTSGYADTQYF.

The chain combines TRBV6-5 with TRBJ2-7; without DNA, the TCRdb call of TRBD2 cannot be checked. Germline CDR1 and CDR2: MNHEY and SVGAGI. The CDR3 is 18 amino acids. Here the CDR3 reads CASSYSRASYQGTYEQYF.

This rearrangement joins TRBV7-2 to TRBJ2-5. The germline CDR1 and CDR2 sequences are SGHTA and FQGNSA. The CDR3 loop spans 14 amino acids. CDR3 sequence: CASRGDLYQETQYF.

V is TRBV29-1 and J is TRBJ2-7; with no DNA, the TCRdb D assignment of TRBD1 cannot be verified. Germline V gene data show CDR1 as SQVTM and CDR2 as ANQGSEA. The CDR3 consists of 13 residues. CDR3 loop: CSVVPGSAYEQYF.

The rearrangement uses TRBV5-5 and TRBJ2-7; the D gene TCRdb calls, TRBD1, cannot be checked with no DNA. The CDR3 covers 15 residues. Per germline, CDR1 SGHKS and CDR2 YYEKEE (reference sequence). The chain's CDR3 is CASSLQGGGTYEQYF.

The CDR3 region is CASSLEAFTDTQYF. The J gene is TRBJ2-3, the V gene TRBV7-2. In germline, CDR1 is SGHTA, CDR2 FQGNSA. This CDR3 is built from 14 residues.

The V gene is TRBV20-1, the J gene TRBJ2-1; as DNA is missing, the TRBD2 call by TCRdb cannot be tested. Per germline, CDR1 DFQATT and CDR2 SNEGSKA (reference sequence). This CDR3 has 14 residues. CDR3 sequence reads: CSADGLAGGNEQFF.

J is TRBJ2-1 and V is TRBV9; TCRdb's D call of TRBD2 is untestable without DNA. The CDR3 is 13 amino acids. The germline V gene encodes CDR1 SGDLS and CDR2 YYNGEE. CDR3 residues: CASSYGINNEQFF.

The chain recombines TRBV12-3 or TRBV12-4 with TRBJ2-1; TCRdb selects TRBD2, and the lack of DNA leaves this call unchecked. The CDR3 is 16 residues long. The CDR3 sequence: CASSLLPSGTYNEQFF.

This rearrangement joins TRBV29-1 to TRBJ2-3. In germline, CDR1 is SQVTM, CDR2 ANQGSEA. The CDR3 is made up of 14 amino acids. The CDR3 here is CSGSDQGSTDTQYF.

The V and J genes are TRBV5-4 and TRBJ1-6; TCRdb's D call, TRBD1, is unchecked because there is no DNA. From germline, CDR1 is SGHNT and CDR2 YYREEE (reference sequence). The CDR3 has 16 amino acids. This CDR3 reads CASSSWGASYNSPLHF.

This sequence joins TRBV7-2 and TRBJ1-2; TCRdb's D gene call, TRBD1, goes unchecked for lack of DNA. Germline CDR1 SGHTA, CDR2 FQGNSA. The CDR3 contains 14 residues. The CDR3 is CASSLQGRNYGYTF.

The rearrangement uses TRBV28 and TRBJ1-1; as DNA is missing, the TRBD1 call by TCRdb cannot be tested. CDR3 length equals 13 residues. Germline assignment: CDR1 MDHEN and CDR2 SYDVKM. The CDR3 reads CASSLHRDSEAFF.

The J gene is TRBJ2-1, the V gene TRBV27; TCRdb's assignment of TRBD2 cannot be checked, as there is no DNA. Germline V gives CDR1 MNHEY, CDR2 SMNVEV (reference sequence). This CDR3 region has 16 residues. CDR3 region: CASSYLAGVNYNEQFF.